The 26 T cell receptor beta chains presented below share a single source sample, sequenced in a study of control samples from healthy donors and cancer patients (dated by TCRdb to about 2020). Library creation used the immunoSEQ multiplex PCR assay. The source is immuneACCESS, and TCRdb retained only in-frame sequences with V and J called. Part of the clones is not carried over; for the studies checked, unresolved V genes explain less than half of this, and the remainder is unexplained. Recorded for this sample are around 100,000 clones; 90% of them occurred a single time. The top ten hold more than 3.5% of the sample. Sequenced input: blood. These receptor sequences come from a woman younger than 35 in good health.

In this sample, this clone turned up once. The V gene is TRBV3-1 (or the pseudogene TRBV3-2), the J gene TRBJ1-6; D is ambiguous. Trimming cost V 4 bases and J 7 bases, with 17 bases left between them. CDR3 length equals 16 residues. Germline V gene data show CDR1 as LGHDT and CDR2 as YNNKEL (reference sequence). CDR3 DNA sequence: TGTGCCAGCAGCCCATTGGCGTCCCCGGGCAATTCACCCCTCCACTTT. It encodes CASSPLASPGNSPLHF.

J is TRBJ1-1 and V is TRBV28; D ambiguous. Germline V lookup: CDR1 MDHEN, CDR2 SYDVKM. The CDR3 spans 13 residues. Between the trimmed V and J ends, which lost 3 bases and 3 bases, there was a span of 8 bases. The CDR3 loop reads CASSFTRDTEAFF. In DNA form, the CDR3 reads TGTGCCAGCAGTTTCACCCGGGACACTGAAGCTTTCTTT.

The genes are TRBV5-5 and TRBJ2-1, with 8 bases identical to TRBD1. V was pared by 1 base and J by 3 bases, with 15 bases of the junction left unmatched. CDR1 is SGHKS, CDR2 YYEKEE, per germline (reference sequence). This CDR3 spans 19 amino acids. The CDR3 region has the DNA TGTGCCAGCAGCTTGTTACTGAGGCCGGGACAGGAATACTACAATGAGCAGTTCTTC. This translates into CASSLLLRPGQEYYNEQFF.

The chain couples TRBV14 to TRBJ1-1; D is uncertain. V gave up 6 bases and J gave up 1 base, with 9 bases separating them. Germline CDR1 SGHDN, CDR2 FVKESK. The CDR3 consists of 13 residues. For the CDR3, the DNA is TGTGCCAGCAGTCTCGACACGAACACTGAAGCTTTCTTT. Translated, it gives CASSLDTNTEAFF.

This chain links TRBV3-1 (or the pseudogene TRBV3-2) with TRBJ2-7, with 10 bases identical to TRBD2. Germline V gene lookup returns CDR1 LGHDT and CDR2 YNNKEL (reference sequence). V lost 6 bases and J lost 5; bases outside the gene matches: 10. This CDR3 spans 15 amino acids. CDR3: CASRRAGGLFHEQYF. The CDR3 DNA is TGTGCCAGCAGGCGAGCGGGGGGGCTCTTCCACGAGCAGTACTTC.

The CDR3 reads CASSFSGGLYNEQFF. Written as DNA, the CDR3 is TGTGCCAGCAGCTTCAGCGGGGGCCTTTACAATGAGCAGTTCTTC. The gene calls are TRBV5-5 and TRBJ2-1; TRBD2 aligns across 8 bases. This CDR3 region has 15 residues. Germline CDR1 SGHKS, CDR2 YYEKEE (reference sequence). V shed 2 bases and J 4 bases; nucleotides not matched to a gene: 5. The whole variable domain, filled in from reference TRBV5-5 and TRBJ2-1, reads DAGVTQSPTHLIKTRGQQVTLRCSPISGHKSVSWYQQVLGQGPQFIFQYYEKEERGRGNFPDRFSARQFPNYSSELNVNALLLGDSALYLCASSFSGGLYNEQFFGPGTRLTVL.

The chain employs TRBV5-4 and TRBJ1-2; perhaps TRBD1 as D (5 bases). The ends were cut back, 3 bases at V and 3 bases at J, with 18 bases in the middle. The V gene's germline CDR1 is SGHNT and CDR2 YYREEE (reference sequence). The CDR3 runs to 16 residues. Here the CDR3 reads CASSSFSRDGDYGYTF. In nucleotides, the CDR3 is TGTGCCAGCAGCTCGTTTTCTAGGGACGGGGACTATGGCTACACCTTC.

The CDR3 DNA is TGTGCCAGCGGCCCACTCGGGTCCACAGATACGCAGTATTTT. Translated: CASGPLGSTDTQYF. The genes are TRBV27 and TRBJ2-3; D is ambiguous. The V and J ends lost 8 bases and 2 bases respectively, with 14 bases between them. Germline V gene lookup returns CDR1 MNHEY and CDR2 SMNVEV (reference sequence). This CDR3 comprises 14 residues.

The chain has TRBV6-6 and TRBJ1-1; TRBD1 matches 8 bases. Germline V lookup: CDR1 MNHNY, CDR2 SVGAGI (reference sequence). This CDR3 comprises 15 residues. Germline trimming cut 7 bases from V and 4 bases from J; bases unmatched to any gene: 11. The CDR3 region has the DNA TGTGCCAGCACCCCCCGGGGGACAGGCTCCACTGAAGCTTTCTTT. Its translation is CASTPRGTGSTEAFF.

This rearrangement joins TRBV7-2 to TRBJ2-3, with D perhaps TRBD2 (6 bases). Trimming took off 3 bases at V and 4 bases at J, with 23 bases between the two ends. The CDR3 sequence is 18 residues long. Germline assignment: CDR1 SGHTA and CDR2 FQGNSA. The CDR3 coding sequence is TGTGCCAGCAGCTTCCAAAGGGCGGGCGGGGCAATTCCAGATACGCAGTATTTT. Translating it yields CASSFQRAGGAIPDTQYF.

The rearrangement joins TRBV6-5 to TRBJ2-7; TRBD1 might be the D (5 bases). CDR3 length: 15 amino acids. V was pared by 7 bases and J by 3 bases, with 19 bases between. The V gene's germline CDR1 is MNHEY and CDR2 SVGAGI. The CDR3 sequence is CASKYRNSRNYEQYF. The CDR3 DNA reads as TGTGCCAGCAAGTACAGGAATTCGCGGAACTACGAGCAGTACTTC.

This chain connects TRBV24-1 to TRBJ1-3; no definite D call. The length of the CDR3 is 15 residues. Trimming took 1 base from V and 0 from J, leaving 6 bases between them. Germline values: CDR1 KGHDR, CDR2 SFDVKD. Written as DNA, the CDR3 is TGTGCCACCAGTGATTTCAGTGACTCTGGAAACACCATATATTTT. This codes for CATSDFSDSGNTIYF.

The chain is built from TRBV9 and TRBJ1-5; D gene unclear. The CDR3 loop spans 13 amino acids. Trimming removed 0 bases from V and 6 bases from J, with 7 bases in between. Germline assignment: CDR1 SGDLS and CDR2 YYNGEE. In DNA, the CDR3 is TGTGCCAGCAGCGTAGATCTCGGTCAGCCCCAGCATTTT. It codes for CASSVDLGQPQHF. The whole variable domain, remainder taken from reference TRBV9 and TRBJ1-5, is DSGVTQTPKHLITATGQRVTLRCSPRSGDLSVYWYQQSLDQGLQFLIQYYNGEERAKGNILERFSAQQFPDLHSELNLSSLELGDSALYFCASSVDLGQPQHFGDGTRLSIL.

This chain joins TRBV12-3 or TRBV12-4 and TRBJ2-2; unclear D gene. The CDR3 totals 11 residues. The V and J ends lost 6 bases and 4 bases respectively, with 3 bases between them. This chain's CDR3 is CASRLTGELFF. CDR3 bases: TGTGCCAGCAGGCTCACCGGGGAGCTGTTTTTT.

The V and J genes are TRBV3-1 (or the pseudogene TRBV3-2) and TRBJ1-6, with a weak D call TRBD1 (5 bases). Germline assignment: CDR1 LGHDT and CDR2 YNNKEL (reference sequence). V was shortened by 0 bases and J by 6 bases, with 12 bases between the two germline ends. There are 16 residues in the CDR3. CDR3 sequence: CASSQEWQGSNSPLHF. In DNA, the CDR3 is TGTGCCAGCAGCCAAGAGTGGCAGGGTAGTAATTCACCCCTCCACTTT.

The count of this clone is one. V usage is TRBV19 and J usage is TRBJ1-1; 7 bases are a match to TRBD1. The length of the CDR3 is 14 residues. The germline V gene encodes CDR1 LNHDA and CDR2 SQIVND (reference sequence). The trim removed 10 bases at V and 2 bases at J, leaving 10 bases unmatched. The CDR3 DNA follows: TGTGCCACCCGTGTAAGACAGGGAAACACTGAAGCTTTCTTT. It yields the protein CATRVRQGNTEAFF.

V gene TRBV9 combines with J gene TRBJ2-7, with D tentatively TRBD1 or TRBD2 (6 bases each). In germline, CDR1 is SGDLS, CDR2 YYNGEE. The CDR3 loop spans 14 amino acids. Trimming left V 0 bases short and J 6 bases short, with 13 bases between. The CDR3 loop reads CASSVGGAGFEQYF. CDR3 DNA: TGTGCCAGCAGCGTAGGGGGGGCAGGGTTCGAGCAGTACTTC.

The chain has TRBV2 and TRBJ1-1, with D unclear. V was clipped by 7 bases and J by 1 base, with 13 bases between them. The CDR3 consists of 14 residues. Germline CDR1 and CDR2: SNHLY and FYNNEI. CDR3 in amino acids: CASIPEAGNTEAFF. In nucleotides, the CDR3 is TGTGCCAGCATCCCAGAGGCAGGGAACACTGAAGCTTTCTTT.

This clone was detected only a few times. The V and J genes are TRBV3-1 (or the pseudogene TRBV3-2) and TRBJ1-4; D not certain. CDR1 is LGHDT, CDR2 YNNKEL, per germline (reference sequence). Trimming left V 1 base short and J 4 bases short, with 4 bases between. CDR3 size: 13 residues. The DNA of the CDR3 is TGTGCCAGCAGCCAAGGACATAATGAAAAACTGTTTTTT. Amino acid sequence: CASSQGHNEKLFF.

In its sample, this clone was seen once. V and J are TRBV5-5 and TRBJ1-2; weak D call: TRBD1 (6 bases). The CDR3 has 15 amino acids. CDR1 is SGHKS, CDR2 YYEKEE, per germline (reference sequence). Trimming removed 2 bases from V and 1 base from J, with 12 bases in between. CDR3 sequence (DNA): TGTGCCAGCAGCTTAACAGGGTCTTATAACTATGGCTACACCTTC. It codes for CASSLTGSYNYGYTF.

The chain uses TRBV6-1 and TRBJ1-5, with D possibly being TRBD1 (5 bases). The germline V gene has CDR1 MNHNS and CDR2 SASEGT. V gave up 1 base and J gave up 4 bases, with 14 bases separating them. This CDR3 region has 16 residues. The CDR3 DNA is TGTGCCAGCAGTGAAGTGTTTAGGGGAGAAAATCAGCCCCAGCATTTT. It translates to CASSEVFRGENQPQHF.

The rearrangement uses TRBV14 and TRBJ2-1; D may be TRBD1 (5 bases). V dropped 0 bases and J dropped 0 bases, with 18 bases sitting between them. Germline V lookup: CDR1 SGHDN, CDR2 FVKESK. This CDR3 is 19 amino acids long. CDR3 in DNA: TGTGCCAGCAGCCAAGATCCCATCCAACGACAGAGCTCCTACAATGAGCAGTTCTTC. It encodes CASSQDPIQRQSSYNEQFF.

Here the CDR3 DNA reads TGTGCCAGCAGCTGGGGTAGCGGGGGATCCGATACGCAGTATTTT. Translating it yields CASSWGSGGSDTQYF. The chain uses TRBV11-3 and TRBJ2-3; TRBD2 matches 9 bases. V lost 4 bases to trimming and J lost 6 bases; unmatched junction nucleotides: 8. From germline, CDR1 is SGHNT and CDR2 YENEEA. The CDR3 spans 15 residues.

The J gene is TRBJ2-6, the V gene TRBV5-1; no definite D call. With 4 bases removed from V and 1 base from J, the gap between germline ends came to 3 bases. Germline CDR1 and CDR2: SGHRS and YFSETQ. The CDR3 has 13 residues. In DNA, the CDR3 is TGCGCCAGCAGCCCTTCTGGGGCCAACGTCCTGACTTTC. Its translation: CASSPSGANVLTF.

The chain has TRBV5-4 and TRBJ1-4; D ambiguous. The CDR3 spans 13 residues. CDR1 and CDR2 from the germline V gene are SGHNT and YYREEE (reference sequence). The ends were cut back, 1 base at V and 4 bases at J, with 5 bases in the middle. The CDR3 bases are TGTGCCAGCAGCTTGCGAGTTAATGAAAAACTGTTTTTT. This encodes CASSLRVNEKLFF.

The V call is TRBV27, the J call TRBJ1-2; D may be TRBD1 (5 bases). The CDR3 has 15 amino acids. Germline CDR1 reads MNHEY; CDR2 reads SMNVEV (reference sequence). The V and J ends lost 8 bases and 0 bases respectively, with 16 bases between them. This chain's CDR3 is CASGLKGTANYGYTF. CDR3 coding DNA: TGTGCCAGCGGATTGAAAGGGACGGCTAACTATGGCTACACCTTC.